Reported below is one TCR beta chain. There are many counts of this clonotype. This receptor's antigen is unknown. No quality values exist for individual bases; no much larger clone is one base distant. CDR1 is given as LGHNA and CDR2 as YSLEER, both from the germline V gene. The CDR3 starts with the cysteine, ends with the phenylalanine, and has 11 residues. Only CDR3 DNA remains: 33 bases, in frame from the first base. Between the V and J ends, shortened by 4 bases and 6 bases respectively, the junction contains 7 bases. The sample belongs to a study of T-cell reconstitution after alpha-beta-depleted transplantation in children (TCRdb year 2016). For the study in its entirety: Using TCR repertoire profiling, the study followed T-cell immune reconstitution in a quantitative way in children after TCRalphabeta/CD19-depleted allogeneic hematopoietic cell transplantation.

This specimen's treatment or condition label, interpreted: allogeneic hematopoietic cell transplantation with graft depleted of TCRalphabeta T cells and CD19 B cells. The children who served as transplant recipients had been given grafts of TCRalphabeta/CD19-depleted allogeneic hematopoietic cells. The protocol used for the library was PCR. This sample was sequenced with an Illumina HiSeq 2500. TCR libraries were prepared with molecular barcoding, using unique molecular identifiers to normalize TCRbeta repertoire quantification. The raw public data were reprocessed by TCRdb itself: fastp quality trimming at Q25, MiXCR clonotype calling, in-frame beta chains only. A single entry per CDR3 protein holds the most common genes and DNA from its merged rows. The table for this sample lists about 580,000 distinct CDR3 sequences; under 25% of them were counted only once. Jointly, the top ten make up about 14% of the sample.

Overall results and qualifications from the work: In some patients, the high TCRbeta diversity seen at day 60 was put down to recipient T cells and intrathymic progenitors that had survived conditioning. Hyperexpanded clone frequencies declined over subsequent months; after one year, T-cell counts and TCRbeta diversity were mostly attributed to newly produced T cells. The apparently early recovery of alphabetaT-cell counts about two months after transplant reportedly depended on only several hundred rapidly expanded clones that came from non-depleted graft cells.

The TCR was taken from a boy younger than two who had a stem cell transplant for acute myeloid leukemia, so the T cells may come from the graft donor. The sample consisted of PBMCs, mostly from graft donor cells, taken 360 days after TCRalphabeta/CD19-depleted stem cell transplant. Recombination linked TRBV4-3 to TRBJ2-7, with no confidently assigned D gene. In nucleotide form, the sequence is TGCGCCAGCAGCCGCCTCATCGAGCAGTACTTC. This codes for CASSRLIEQYF.